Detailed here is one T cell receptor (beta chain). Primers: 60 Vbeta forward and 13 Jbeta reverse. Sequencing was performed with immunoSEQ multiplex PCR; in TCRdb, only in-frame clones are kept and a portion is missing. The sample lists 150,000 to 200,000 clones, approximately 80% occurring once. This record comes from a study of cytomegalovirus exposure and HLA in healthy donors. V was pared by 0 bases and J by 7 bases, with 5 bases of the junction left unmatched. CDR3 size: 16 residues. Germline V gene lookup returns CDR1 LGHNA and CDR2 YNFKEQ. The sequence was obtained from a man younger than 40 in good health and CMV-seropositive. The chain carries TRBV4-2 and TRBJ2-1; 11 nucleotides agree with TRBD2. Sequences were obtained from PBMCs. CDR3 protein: CASSQDLAGGINEQFF. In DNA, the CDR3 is TGTGCCAGCAGCCAAGATTTAGCGGGGGGGATTAATGAGCAGTTCTTC.